The present TCR beta chain was sequenced within a study of breast tumors, draining lymph nodes, adjacent tissues (dated by TCRdb to about 2016). At the level of the whole study: TCR beta repertoires were compared across tumor, adjacent nontumor tissue and axillary lymph nodes obtained from breast cancer patients. In human breast cancer, the study set out to evaluate how tumor, surrounding tissue and draining lymph node repertoires relate to one another and whether T cells may move between these sites. Overall study outcomes, separate from this receptor: The study presented the conclusion that tumor T cells originate in lymph nodes as consistent with a hypothesis, not as something directly demonstrated. The similarity between tumor and nontumor tissue repertoires was significantly greater in luminal-like breast cancer than in basal-like breast cancer. A scenario in which most tumor T cells derive from the lymph node and then expand within tumor tissue was judged to be consistent with the data. Tumor T-cell repertoires showed less diversity than lymph node repertoires and more diversity than nontumor tissue repertoires, and tumor T-cell repertoires showed preferential V and J gene usage.

Sequencing instrument: Illumina HiSeq 2000. Multiplex PCR amplification was used to generate the TCR beta chain libraries. The amplified TCR beta chain products were analyzed by high-throughput sequencing. TCRdb handled the public reads itself, with Q25 trimming in fastp and clone calling in MiXCR, and kept productive beta chains. CDR3 protein sequences are deduplicated, and each keeps its most common genes and DNA. The sample includes 200,000 or so distinct CDR3 sequences, with approximately 33% observed a single time. In total, the top ten clones hold 4.3% of the sample. Trimming accounts for 7 bases at V and 4 bases at J, while the number of junction bases matched to no gene is 3. From a lookup of the germline V gene (reference sequence), CDR1 and CDR2 are MNHEY and SMNVEV. From its cysteine to its phenylalanine, the CDR3 spans 13 amino acids. The retained sequence is limited to the CDR3, 39 bases, with the frame set at the first base.

There are a few counts of this clonotype. There is no known antigen for this receptor. No quality values exist for individual bases; no much larger clone is one base distant. Lymph node samples came from the axillary draining lymph nodes of breast cancer patients. The sequence was collected from a female donor with breast cancer. Some clones in this sample may be carry-over from other donors' samples. The source material was axillary lymph node tissue. The chain is assembled from TRBV27 and TRBJ1-4; TRBD1 matches 7 bases in the middle. CDR3 sequence: CASKGGRNEKLFF. The bases are TGTGCCAGCAAAGGGGGCCGTAATGAAAAACTGTTTTTT.